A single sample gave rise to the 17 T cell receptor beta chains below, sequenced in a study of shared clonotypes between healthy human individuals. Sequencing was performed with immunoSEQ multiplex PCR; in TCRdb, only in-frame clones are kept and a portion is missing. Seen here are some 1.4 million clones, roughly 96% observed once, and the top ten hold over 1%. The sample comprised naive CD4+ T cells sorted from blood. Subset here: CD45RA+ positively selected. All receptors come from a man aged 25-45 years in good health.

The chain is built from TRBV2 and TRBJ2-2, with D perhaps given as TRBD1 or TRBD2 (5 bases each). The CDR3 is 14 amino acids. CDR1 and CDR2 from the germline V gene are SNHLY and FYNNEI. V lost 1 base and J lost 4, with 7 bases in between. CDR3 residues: CASSEGGSTGELFF. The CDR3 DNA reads TGTGCCAGCAGTGAAGGGGGGTCCACCGGGGAGCTGTTTTTT.

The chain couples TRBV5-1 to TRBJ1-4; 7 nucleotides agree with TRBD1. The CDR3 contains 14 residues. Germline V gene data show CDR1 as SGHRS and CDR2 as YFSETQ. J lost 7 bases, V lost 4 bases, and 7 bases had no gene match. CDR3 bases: TGCGCCAGCAGCCCTGGACAGGCCGGTGAAAAACTGTTTTTT. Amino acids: CASSPGQAGEKLFF.

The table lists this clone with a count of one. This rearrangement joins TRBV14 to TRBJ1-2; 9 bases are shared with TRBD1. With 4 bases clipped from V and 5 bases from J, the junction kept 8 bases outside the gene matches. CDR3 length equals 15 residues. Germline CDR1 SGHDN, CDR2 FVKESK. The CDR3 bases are TGTGCCAGCAGCCCTCCCACCGGGACAGGGTATGGCTACACCTTC. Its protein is CASSPPTGTGYGYTF. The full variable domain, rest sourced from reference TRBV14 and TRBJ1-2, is EAGVTQFPSHSVIEKGQTVTLRCDPISGHDNLYWYRRVMGKEIKFLLHFVKESKQDESGMPNNRFLAERTGGTYSTLKVQPAELEDSGVYFCASSPPTGTGYGYTFGSGTRLTVV.

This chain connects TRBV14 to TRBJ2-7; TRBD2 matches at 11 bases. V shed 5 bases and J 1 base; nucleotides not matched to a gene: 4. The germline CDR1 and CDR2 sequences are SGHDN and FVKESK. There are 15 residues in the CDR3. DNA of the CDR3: TGTGCCAGCAGCACGGGACTAGCGGATTCCTACGAGCAGTACTTC. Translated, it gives CASSTGLADSYEQYF.

CDR3 sequence reads: CAISDSGVGQFF. In nucleotides, the CDR3 is TGTGCCATCAGTGATTCGGGTGTGGGGCAGTTCTTC. The rearrangement links TRBV10-3 to TRBJ2-1; no clear D gene. In germline, CDR1 is ENHRY, CDR2 SYGVKD. Trimming stripped 3 bases from V and 12 bases from J, with 12 bases between. The CDR3 is made up of 12 amino acids.

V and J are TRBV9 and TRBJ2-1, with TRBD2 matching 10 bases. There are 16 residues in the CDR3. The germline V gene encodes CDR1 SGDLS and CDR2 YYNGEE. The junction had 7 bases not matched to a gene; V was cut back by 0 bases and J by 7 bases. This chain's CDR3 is CASSVVGTSVINEQFF. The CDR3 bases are TGTGCCAGCAGCGTAGTAGGGACTAGCGTTATAAATGAGCAGTTCTTC.

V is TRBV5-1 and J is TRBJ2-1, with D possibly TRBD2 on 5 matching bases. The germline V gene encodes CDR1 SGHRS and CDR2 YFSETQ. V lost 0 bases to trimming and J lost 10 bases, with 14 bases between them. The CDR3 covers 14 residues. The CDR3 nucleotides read TGCGCCAGCAGCTTGGCAGACTCACGGGGAGAGCAGTTCTTC. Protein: CASSLADSRGEQFF.

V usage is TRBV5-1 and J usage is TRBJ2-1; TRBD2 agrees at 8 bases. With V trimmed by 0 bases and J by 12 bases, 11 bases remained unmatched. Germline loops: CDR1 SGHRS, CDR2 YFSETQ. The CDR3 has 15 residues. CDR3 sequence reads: CASSLVGREAQAQFF. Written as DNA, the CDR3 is TGCGCCAGCAGCTTGGTAGGGCGGGAGGCCCAGGCGCAGTTCTTC.

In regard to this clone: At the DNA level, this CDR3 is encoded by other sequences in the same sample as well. The CDR3 region is CASSRPGAYEQYF. The CDR3 region has the DNA TGTGCCAGCAGTAGGCCAGGGGCCTACGAGCAGTACTTC. The chain couples TRBV27 to TRBJ2-7; TRBD1 might be the D (6 bases). The CDR3 spans 13 residues. Germline V gene data show CDR1 as MNHEY and CDR2 as SMNVEV (reference sequence). V was cut by 5 bases and J by 2 bases, with 10 bases left in between.

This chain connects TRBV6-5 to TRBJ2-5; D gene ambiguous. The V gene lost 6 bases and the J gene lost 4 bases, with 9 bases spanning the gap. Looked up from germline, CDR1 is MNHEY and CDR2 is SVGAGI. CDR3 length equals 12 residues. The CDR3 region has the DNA TGTGCCAGCAGGGACCTAGGAGAGACCCAGTACTTC. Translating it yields CASRDLGETQYF.

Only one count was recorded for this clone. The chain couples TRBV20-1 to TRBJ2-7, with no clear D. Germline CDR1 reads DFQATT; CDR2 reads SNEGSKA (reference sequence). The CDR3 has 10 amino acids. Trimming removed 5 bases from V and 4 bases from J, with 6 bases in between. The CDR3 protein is CSAFKYEQYF. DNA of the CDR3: TGCAGTGCTTTTAAGTACGAGCAGTACTTC.

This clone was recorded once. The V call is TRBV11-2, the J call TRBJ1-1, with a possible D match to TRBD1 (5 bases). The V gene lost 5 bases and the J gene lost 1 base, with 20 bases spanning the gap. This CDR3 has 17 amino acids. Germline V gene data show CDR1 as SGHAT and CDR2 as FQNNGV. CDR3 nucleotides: TGTGCCAGCAGCCCCCAGGGTGGGCGGACTAGGAACACTGAAGCTTTCTTT. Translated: CASSPQGGRTRNTEAFF.

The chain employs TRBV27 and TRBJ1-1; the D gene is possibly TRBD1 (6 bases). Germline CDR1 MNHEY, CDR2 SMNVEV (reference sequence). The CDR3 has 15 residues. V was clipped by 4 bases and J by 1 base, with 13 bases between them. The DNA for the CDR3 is TGTGCCAGCAGTTACCTCGGGGGCGCGAACACTGAAGCTTTCTTT. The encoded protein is CASSYLGGANTEAFF.

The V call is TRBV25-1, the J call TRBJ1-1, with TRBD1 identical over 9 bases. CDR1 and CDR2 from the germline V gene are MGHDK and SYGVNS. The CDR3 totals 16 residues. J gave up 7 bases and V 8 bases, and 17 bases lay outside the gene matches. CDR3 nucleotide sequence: TGTGCCAGCCTACCAAAAGGACAGGGGAGAATTTTTGAAGCTTTCTTT. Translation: CASLPKGQGRIFEAFF.

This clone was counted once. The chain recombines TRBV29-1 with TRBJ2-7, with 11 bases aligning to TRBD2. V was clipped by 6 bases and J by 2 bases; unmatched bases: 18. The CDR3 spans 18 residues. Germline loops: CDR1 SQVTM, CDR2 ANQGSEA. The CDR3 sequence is CSVDARTSGSGTTYEQYF. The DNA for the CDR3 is TGCAGCGTAGACGCCCGCACTAGCGGGAGTGGAACCACCTACGAGCAGTACTTC.

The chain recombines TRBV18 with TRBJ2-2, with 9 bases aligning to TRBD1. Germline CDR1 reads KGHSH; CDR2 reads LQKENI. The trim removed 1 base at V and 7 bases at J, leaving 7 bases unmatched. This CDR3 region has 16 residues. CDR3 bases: TGTGCCAGCTCACCACTTAGTGGACAGGGGATCGGGGAGCTGTTTTTT. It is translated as CASSPLSGQGIGELFF.

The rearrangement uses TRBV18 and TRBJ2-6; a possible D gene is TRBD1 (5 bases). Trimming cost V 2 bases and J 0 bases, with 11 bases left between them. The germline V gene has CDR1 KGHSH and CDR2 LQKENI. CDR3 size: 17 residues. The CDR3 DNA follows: TGTGCCAGCTCACCATCGGCACAGGTCTCTGGGGCCAACGTCCTGACTTTC. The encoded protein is CASSPSAQVSGANVLTF.